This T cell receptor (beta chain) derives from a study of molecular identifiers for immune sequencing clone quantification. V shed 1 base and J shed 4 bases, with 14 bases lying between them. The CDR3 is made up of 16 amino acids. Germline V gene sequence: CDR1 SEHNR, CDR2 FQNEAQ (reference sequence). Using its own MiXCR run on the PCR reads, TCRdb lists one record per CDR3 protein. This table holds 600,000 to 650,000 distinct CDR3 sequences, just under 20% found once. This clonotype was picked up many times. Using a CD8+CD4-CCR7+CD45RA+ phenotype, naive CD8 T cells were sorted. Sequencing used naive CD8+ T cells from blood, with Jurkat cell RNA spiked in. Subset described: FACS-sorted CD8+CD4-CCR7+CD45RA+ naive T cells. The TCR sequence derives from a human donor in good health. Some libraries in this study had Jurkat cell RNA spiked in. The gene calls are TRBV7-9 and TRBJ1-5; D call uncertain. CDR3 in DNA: TGTGCCAGCAGCTTAGAGGTAGGGCCGGGGAATCAGCCCCAGCATTTT. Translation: CASSLEVGPGNQPQHF.